Listed below are T cell receptor beta chains from one sample, sequenced in a study of blood T cell repertoires in COVID-19. Sequencing was performed with immunoSEQ multiplex PCR; in TCRdb, only in-frame clones are kept and a portion is missing. The sample records about 250,000 clones, 80% to 90% being singletons. Source material: PBMCs or T cells enriched from blood (not recorded which). The receptors come from a man aged 40-50 years who had recovered from COVID-19. The CDR3 runs from the conserved cysteine through the conserved F or W. Fields, in order: clone size, D gene, V gene, J gene, CDR3 DNA, CDR3 protein. A D gene is named only where the DNA matches it firmly. The listing skips clone size in some rows; elsewhere it reads once, few, many or a size class.

clone size: -; D gene: TRBD2; V gene: TRBV6-1; J gene: TRBJ2-2; CDR3 DNA: TGTGCCAGCAGTGACCCTGGGCTGCGGGCTAGCGGGGGGGTCGGGGAGCTGTTTTTT; CDR3 protein: CASSDPGLRASGGVGELFF
clone size: -; D gene: -; V gene: TRBV7-2; J gene: TRBJ2-3; CDR3 DNA: TGTGCCAGCAGCTTAGCCAGGGGCACAGATACGCAGTATTTT; CDR3 protein: CASSLARGTDTQYF
clone size: -; D gene: -; V gene: TRBV19; J gene: TRBJ1-3; CDR3 DNA: TGTGCCAGTAGTATAGCGACAGACGCTGGAAACACCATATATTTT; CDR3 protein: CASSIATDAGNTIYF
clone size: -; D gene: -; V gene: TRBV27; J gene: TRBJ1-6; CDR3 DNA: TGTGCCAGCAGTCAGACAGGATTCTATAATTCACCCCTCCACTTT; CDR3 protein: CASSQTGFYNSPLHF
clone size: -; D gene: TRBD2; V gene: TRBV6-2/TRBV6-3; J gene: TRBJ2-2; CDR3 DNA: TGTGCCAGCAGTGGTAGCGGGAGGACCGGGGAGCTGTTTTTT; CDR3 protein: CASSGSGRTGELFF
clone size: -; D gene: -; V gene: TRBV25-1; J gene: TRBJ2-7; CDR3 DNA: TGTGCCAGCAGTGCAGGGTCAGGACCCTACGAGCAGTACTTC; CDR3 protein: CASSAGSGPYEQYF
clone size: -; D gene: -; V gene: TRBV5-1; J gene: TRBJ2-3; CDR3 DNA: TGCGCCAGCAGCTTCCCAGGGGACACAGATACGCAGTATTTT; CDR3 protein: CASSFPGDTDTQYF
clone size: -; D gene: TRBD1; V gene: TRBV9; J gene: TRBJ2-5; CDR3 DNA: TGTGCCAGCAGCCCCTGGACAGGTTTCGGAGAGACCCAGTACTTC; CDR3 protein: CASSPWTGFGETQYF
clone size: -; D gene: -; V gene: TRBV10-3; J gene: TRBJ2-5; CDR3 DNA: TGTGCCATCAGACCTTTCGGGGTTGGGCAAGAGACCCAGTACTTC; CDR3 protein: CAIRPFGVGQETQYF
clone size: once; D gene: -; V gene: TRBV3-1/TRBV3-2; J gene: TRBJ2-1; CDR3 DNA: TGTGCCAGCAGCCAAGTCAGCTACAATGAGCAGTTCTTC; CDR3 protein: CASSQVSYNEQFF